Below, 22 T cell receptor beta chains from the same sample are listed, as sequenced in a study of T cell repertoires in cytomegalovirus infection. TCRdb reprocessed the reads with MiXCR, giving one entry per CDR3 protein. The data hold a few hundred thousand distinct CDR3 sequences, with around two fifths observed a single time. Their target antigens are unknown. The sample here was cultured PBMCs, taken from culture after CMV antigen stimulation. The receptor set was obtained from a human donor in good health (CMV status not recorded). Some clones in this sample may be carry-over from other donors' samples.

This clonotype was observed a handful of times. V gene TRBV6-2 or TRBV6-3 combines with J gene TRBJ2-3; D gene uncertain. The CDR3 loop spans 13 amino acids. Trimming stripped 2 bases from V and 6 bases from J, with 9 bases between. From germline, CDR1 is MNHEY and CDR2 SVGEGT. The CDR3 region has the DNA TGTGCCAGCAGTTACACTTCGGCGGATACGCAGTATTTT. Translating it yields CASSYTSADTQYF.

The chain is built from TRBV2 and TRBJ1-5; D is undetermined. Germline CDR1 is SNHLY and CDR2 is FYNNEI. The V end lost 6 bases, the J end lost 0 bases, and 6 bases lay between the germline ends. The CDR3 runs 13 residues. CDR3 sequence: CASRLVSNQPQHF. As DNA, the CDR3 is TGTGCCAGCAGACTCGTTAGCAATCAGCCCCAGCATTTT. The whole variable domain, remainder taken from reference TRBV2 and TRBJ1-5, is EPEVTQTPSHQVTQMGQEVILRCVPISNHLYFYWYRQILGQKVEFLVSFYNNEISEKSEIFDDQFSVERPDGSNFTLKIRSTKLEDSAMYFCASRLVSNQPQHFGDGTRLSIL.

V usage is TRBV19 and J usage is TRBJ2-7, with TRBD2 matching over 7 bases. Germline V gene sequence: CDR1 LNHDA, CDR2 SQIVND (reference sequence). The junction had 6 bases not matched to a gene; V was cut back by 2 bases and J by 2 bases. The CDR3 runs to 15 residues. CDR3 region: CASSIRSGTAYEQYF. DNA for the CDR3: TGTGCCAGTAGTATACGGAGCGGGACGGCCTACGAGCAGTACTTC.

A few counts support this clonotype. J is TRBJ2-5 and V is TRBV12-3 or TRBV12-4; D perhaps matches TRBD2 (6 bases). The CDR3 loop spans 15 amino acids. Deletions cut 6 bases from V and 2 bases from J, with 16 bases between. Here the CDR3 reads CASRQQARGQETQYF. The DNA for the CDR3 is TGTGCCAGCAGACAACAAGCGCGGGGACAAGAGACCCAGTACTTC.

The chain carries TRBV5-1 and TRBJ1-2; 8 positions match TRBD1. The CDR3 has 14 amino acids. The germline V gene has CDR1 SGHRS and CDR2 YFSETQ. J gave up 1 base and V 5 bases, and 4 bases lay outside the gene matches. The DNA for the CDR3 is TGCGCCAGCAGGACAGGGGTGGGTAACTATGGCTACACCTTC. It encodes CASRTGVGNYGYTF.

This clonotype was recorded a few times. This sequence joins TRBV20-1 and TRBJ1-6; the D gene is possibly TRBD1 (6 bases). Germline V gene data show CDR1 as DFQATT and CDR2 as SNEGSKA (reference sequence). Trimming stripped 2 bases from V and 7 bases from J, with 18 bases between. The CDR3 sequence is 16 residues long. The DNA for the CDR3 is TGCAGTGCTAGAAGCGGAGGGGGGTTAAGCAATTCACCCCTCCACTTT. It translates to CSARSGGGLSNSPLHF.

The chain carries TRBV18 and TRBJ1-2; D possibly corresponds to TRBD1 (6 bases). The germline V gene has CDR1 KGHSH and CDR2 LQKENI. Trimming took off 3 bases at V and 0 bases at J, with 11 bases between the two ends. This CDR3 is built from 15 residues. DNA for the CDR3: TGTGCCAGCTCACCCCGACAGGAAACTAACTATGGCTACACCTTC. Its translation is CASSPRQETNYGYTF. Full variable domain (rest looked up from reference TRBV18 and TRBJ1-2): NAGVMQNPRHLVRRRGQEARLRCSPMKGHSHVYWYRQLPEEGLKFMVYLQKENIIDESGMPKERFSAEFPKEGPSILRIQQVVRGDSAAYFCASSPRQETNYGYTFGSGTRLTVV.

A few counts support this clonotype. The chain joins TRBV11-2 to TRBJ2-1; unclear D gene. Trimming pared 8 bases from V and 9 bases from J, leaving 11 bases between. This CDR3 is 11 amino acids long. Per the germline V gene, CDR1 is SGHAT and CDR2 is FQNNGV. The CDR3 protein is CASSRVFEQFF. DNA for the CDR3: TGTGCCAGCTCTCGGGTTTTTGAGCAGTTCTTC.

About this clonotype itself: One base away lies a much larger clone, so this may be a sequencing read error. This chain uses TRBV7-2 with TRBJ2-1, with a tentative D call TRBD2 (6 bases). The CDR3 consists of 15 residues. Germline values: CDR1 SGHTA, CDR2 FQGNSA. The CDR3 DNA reads as TGTTCCAGCAGCTCAATGCGGGGCTCCTACAATGAGCAGTTCTTC. This sequence encodes CSSSSMRGSYNEQFF.

V gene TRBV7-6 combines with J gene TRBJ2-3; 9 bases are shared with TRBD1. The CDR3 contains 18 residues. Per germline, CDR1 SGHVS and CDR2 FNYEAQ. Germline trimming cut 7 bases from V and 5 bases from J; bases unmatched to any gene: 19. The CDR3 here is CASIRNEGTTGGGDTQYF. CDR3 in DNA: TGTGCCAGCATCCGAAATGAGGGGACGACAGGGGGGGGAGATACGCAGTATTTT.

The chain uses TRBV27 and TRBJ1-1; TRBD1 is a possible D gene (6 bases). Trimming pared 1 base from V and 7 bases from J, leaving 13 bases between. Looked up from germline, CDR1 is MNHEY and CDR2 is SMNVEV (reference sequence). The CDR3 is 14 residues long. Written as DNA, the CDR3 is TGTGCCAGCAGTTTATTACAGGGTTTGGGTGAAGCTTTCTTT. It encodes CASSLLQGLGEAFF.

The table lists this clonotype with a few counts. The genes are TRBV28 and TRBJ2-2; D remains ambiguous. The ends were cut back, 6 bases at V and 0 bases at J, with 17 bases in the middle. The CDR3 has 17 residues. Germline CDR1 reads MDHEN; CDR2 reads SYDVKM. This CDR3 reads CASSPTPRVANTGELFF. CDR3 DNA sequence: TGTGCCAGCAGCCCCACCCCACGGGTGGCGAACACCGGGGAGCTGTTTTTT.

V usage is TRBV7-9 and J usage is TRBJ2-7; 7 nucleotides agree with TRBD2. Germline CDR1 reads SEHNR; CDR2 reads FQNEAQ (reference sequence). V trimming: 5 bases; J trimming: 3 bases; junction bases outside the gene matches: 10. The CDR3 has 15 amino acids. CDR3 bases: TGTGCCAGCAGCGTTCGGGACTATCGGAACTACGAGCAGTACTTC. Its translation is CASSVRDYRNYEQYF.

This clonotype came up a few times. V is TRBV7-2 and J is TRBJ2-5; weak D call: TRBD2 (5 bases). The V end lost 3 bases, the J end lost 4 bases, and 12 bases lay between the germline ends. CDR3 length equals 14 residues. The germline V gene encodes CDR1 SGHTA and CDR2 FQGNSA. The CDR3 DNA reads TGTGCCAGCAGCTTTCAAAGGAGCGGAGAGACCCAGTACTTC. Protein sequence: CASSFQRSGETQYF.

The rearrangement joins TRBV19 to TRBJ2-1; D unresolved. The CDR3 loop spans 12 amino acids. V was cut by 3 bases and J by 6 bases, with 6 bases left in between. Germline values: CDR1 LNHDA, CDR2 SQIVND (reference sequence). The CDR3 protein is CASSMLGNEQFF. CDR3 bases: TGTGCCAGTAGTATGCTTGGCAATGAGCAGTTCTTC.

This clonotype was seen more than once but under ten times. The chain recombines TRBV7-8 with TRBJ1-2; D gene ambiguous. The germline V and J ends were trimmed by 0 bases and 1 base, with 9 bases remaining between them. The CDR3 has 15 residues. The germline gives CDR1 SGHVS, CDR2 FQNEAQ. The CDR3 DNA reads as TGTGCCAGCAGCTTAGCCCCAAGCGTTAACTATGGCTACACCTTC. Amino acid sequence: CASSLAPSVNYGYTF.

The chain links TRBV12-3 or TRBV12-4 to TRBJ2-7; perhaps TRBD1 as D (6 bases). The CDR3 contains 14 residues. V dropped 4 bases and J dropped 2 bases, with 12 bases sitting between them. The CDR3 sequence is CASSSGGGAYEQYF. The CDR3 coding sequence is TGTGCCAGCAGTTCTGGGGGCGGAGCCTACGAGCAGTACTTC.

There are a few counts of this clonotype. The chain couples TRBV10-3 to TRBJ2-5; no clear D gene. V lost 0 bases and J 4 bases, leaving 3 bases between the germline ends. This CDR3 has 12 amino acids. The germline gives CDR1 ENHRY, CDR2 SYGVKD. The CDR3 DNA reads TGTGCCATCAGTGAGTCCCTAGAGACCCAGTACTTC. Translation: CAISESLETQYF.

The rearrangement joins TRBV5-6 to TRBJ2-6; the D is unclear. The CDR3 runs 16 residues. The germline V gene has CDR1 SGHDT and CDR2 YYEEEE. V was trimmed by 2 bases and J by 0 bases, leaving 9 bases between them. The CDR3: CASSLGLSSGANVLTF. The CDR3 nucleotides read TGTGCCAGCAGCTTAGGTCTGAGCTCTGGGGCCAACGTCCTGACTTTC.

This chain links TRBV28 with TRBJ2-3; D perhaps matches TRBD2 (6 bases). V lost 6 bases, J lost 2 bases, and 18 bases lay in between. CDR1 and CDR2 from the germline V gene are MDHEN and SYDVKM. CDR3 length equals 16 residues. The CDR3 DNA reads as TGTGCCAGCAGGGAACGACTAGGTCCCGACACAGATACGCAGTATTTT. Protein: CASRERLGPDTDTQYF.

In its sample, this clonotype was seen a few times. This rearrangement joins TRBV27 to TRBJ1-2; D may be TRBD1 (5 bases). CDR1 is MNHEY and CDR2 is SMNVEV in the germline V gene (reference sequence). Between the trimmed V and J ends, which lost 11 bases and 8 bases, there was a span of 18 bases. The CDR3 spans 12 residues. As DNA, the CDR3 is TGTGCCGGACGGGACTCCATCTGCGGCTACACCTTC. It translates to CAGRDSICGYTF.

The rearrangement joins TRBV5-1 to TRBJ2-5; 9 nucleotides align to TRBD2. Unmatched junction bases numbered 25, after V lost 4 bases and J lost 6 bases. The CDR3 totals 20 residues. Germline V gene data show CDR1 as SGHRS and CDR2 as YFSETQ. The CDR3 region has the DNA TGCGCCAGCAGCGCGCTAGCGGGGTTCCATCTAGCGGGCGACCCCCAGACCCAGTACTTC. Protein product: CASSALAGFHLAGDPQTQYF.